The 7 T cell receptor beta chains in this list originate from one sample, sequenced in a study of blood T cell repertoires in COVID-19. The protocol was immunoSEQ multiplex PCR, while the TCRdb copy is restricted to in-frame clones and leaves out a portion. Of just over 300,000 clones in the sample, approximately 89% were seen once. Sample: peripheral blood. These TCRs come from a woman in her thirties with COVID-19, enrolled during active disease.

The chain couples TRBV30 to TRBJ1-6, with a tentative D call TRBD1 (6 bases). This CDR3 is 14 amino acids long. Looked up from germline, CDR1 is GTSNPN and CDR2 is SVGIG (reference sequence). The V and J ends lost 7 bases and 7 bases respectively, with 17 bases between them. The CDR3 here is CAFLGGGPNSPLHF. As DNA, the CDR3 is TGTGCCTTCCTAGGCGGGGGGCCGAATTCACCCCTCCACTTT.

The chain is built from TRBV28 and TRBJ2-6; D perhaps matches TRBD2 (6 bases). The CDR3 has 16 residues. Germline V gene data show CDR1 as MDHEN and CDR2 as SYDVKM. V was clipped by 3 bases and J by 0 bases, with 9 bases between them. DNA of the CDR3: TGTGCCAGCAGTTTTGGAGGGCTCTCTGGGGCCAACGTCCTGACTTTC. Translated: CASSFGGLSGANVLTF.

The chain recombines TRBV2 with TRBJ2-1; D might be TRBD2 (5 bases). This CDR3 is 11 amino acids long. Germline loops: CDR1 SNHLY, CDR2 FYNNEI. Trimming stripped 4 bases from V and 8 bases from J, with 6 bases between. CDR3 loop: CASSGEYEQFF. In DNA, the CDR3 is TGTGCCAGCAGTGGGGAGTATGAGCAGTTCTTC.

V gene TRBV5-4 combines with J gene TRBJ2-3; unclear D gene. Germline V CDR1 and CDR2: SGHNT, YYREEE (reference sequence). This CDR3 is 17 amino acids long. Deletions cut 0 bases from V and 1 base from J, with 15 bases between. The CDR3 is CASSLAGTIGRTDTQYF. The CDR3 DNA follows: TGTGCCAGCAGCTTGGCCGGTACCATCGGTCGCACAGATACGCAGTATTTT.

The rearrangement links TRBV6-5 to TRBJ1-1; the match to TRBD1 covers 7 bases. Germline CDR1 reads MNHEY; CDR2 reads SVGAGI. This CDR3 is 14 amino acids long. V lost 3 bases and J lost 4; bases outside the gene matches: 5. The CDR3 DNA is TGTGCCAGCAGTTATATATCAGGGGGCACTGAAGCTTTCTTT. Translation: CASSYISGGTEAFF.

V is TRBV18 and J is TRBJ1-1; TRBD1 might be the D (5 bases). From germline, CDR1 is KGHSH and CDR2 LQKENI. V was cut by 6 bases and J by 2 bases, with 10 bases left in between. CDR3 length equals 13 residues. This CDR3 reads CASSTGLNTEAFF. In DNA, the CDR3 is TGTGCCAGCTCGACGGGACTCAACACTGAAGCTTTCTTT.

The chain combines TRBV9 with TRBJ1-2, with D perhaps matching TRBD1 (5 bases). The CDR3 is 16 residues long. CDR1 and CDR2 from the germline V gene are SGDLS and YYNGEE. V was shortened by 0 bases and J by 8 bases, with 20 bases between the two germline ends. The CDR3 reads CASSVGLSVGGEGYTF. CDR3 nucleotides: TGTGCCAGCAGCGTAGGACTGAGTGTCGGGGGGGAAGGCTACACCTTC.